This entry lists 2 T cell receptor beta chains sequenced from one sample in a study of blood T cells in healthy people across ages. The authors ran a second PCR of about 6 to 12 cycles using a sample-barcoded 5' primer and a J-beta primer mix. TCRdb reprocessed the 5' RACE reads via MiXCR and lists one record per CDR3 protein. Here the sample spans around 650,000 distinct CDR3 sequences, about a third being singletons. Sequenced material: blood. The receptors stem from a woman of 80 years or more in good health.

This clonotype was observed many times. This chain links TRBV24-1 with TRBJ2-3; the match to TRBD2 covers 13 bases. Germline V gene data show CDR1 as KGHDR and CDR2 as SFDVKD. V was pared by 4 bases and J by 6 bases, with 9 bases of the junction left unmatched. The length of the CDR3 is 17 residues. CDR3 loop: CATSDPQLAGGRDTQYF. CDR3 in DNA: TGTGCCACCAGTGACCCGCAACTAGCGGGGGGGCGCGATACGCAGTATTTT.

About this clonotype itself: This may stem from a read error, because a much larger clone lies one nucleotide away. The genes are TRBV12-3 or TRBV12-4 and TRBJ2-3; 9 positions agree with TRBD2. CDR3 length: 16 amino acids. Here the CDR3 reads CASSPTGRGGTDAQYF. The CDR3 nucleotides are TGTGCCAGCAGTCCAACCGGGCGGGGGGGCACAGATGCGCAGTATTTT.